This paragraph reports one T cell receptor (beta chain). The antigen remains undetermined. The data are from a study of T-cell memory formation after mild COVID-19. At the level of the study: Largely, the TCR clusters proved donor specific. Study-wide results and limits: Detection of some responders pre-infection suggested pre-existing cross-reactive memory T cells participated. Balance between CD4 and CD8 was seen in clones contracting day 15 to 85, and a CD4+ lean was seen in later expanders.

With 2 bases removed from V and 3 bases from J, the gap between germline ends came to 8 bases. The CDR3 covers 12 residues. Germline values: CDR1 DFQATT, CDR2 SNEGSKA (reference sequence). After 5'RACE with constant-segment primers, TCR alpha and TCR beta cDNA libraries carrying sample barcodes and UMIs were obtained. A single record per CDR3 protein comes from TCRdb applying MiXCR to the 5' RACE reads. The sample shows about 560,000 distinct CDR3 sequences, 17% of them seen only once. The source material was PBMCs or a T cell subset sorted from them (not recorded which). This receptor was identified in an adult woman who had mild COVID-19 (a few samples of this study predate the infection). Cell type and time point are not known. The chain recombines TRBV20-1 with TRBJ2-7, with TRBD2 as a possible D gene (7 bases). The CDR3 loop reads CSARRGGYEQYF. The CDR3 nucleotides read TGCAGTGCTAGAAGGGGGGGCTACGAGCAGTACTTC.